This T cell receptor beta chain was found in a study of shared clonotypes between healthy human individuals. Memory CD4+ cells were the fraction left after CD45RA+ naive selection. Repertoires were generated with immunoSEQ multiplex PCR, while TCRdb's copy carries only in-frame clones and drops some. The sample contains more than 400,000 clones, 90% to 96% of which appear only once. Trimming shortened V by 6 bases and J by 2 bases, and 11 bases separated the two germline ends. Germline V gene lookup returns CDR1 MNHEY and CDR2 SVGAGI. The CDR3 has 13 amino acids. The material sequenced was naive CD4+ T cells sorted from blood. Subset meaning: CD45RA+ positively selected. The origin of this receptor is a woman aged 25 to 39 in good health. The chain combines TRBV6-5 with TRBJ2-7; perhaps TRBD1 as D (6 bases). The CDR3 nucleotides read TGTGCCAGCAGGGACAGTTCTACCTACGAGCAGTACTTC. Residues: CASRDSSTYEQYF.